What follows are 14 T cell receptor beta chains derived from one specimen sequenced in a study of blood T cell repertoires in COVID-19. Assay used: immunoSEQ multiplex PCR; TCRdb lists only in-frame clones, some missing. The table lists under 150,000 clones, under 90% of them singletons. The sequencing input was peripheral blood. Receptors were obtained from a human donor in a cohort sampled during active COVID-19.

This clone was found once. The rearrangement uses TRBV14 and TRBJ1-2, with 7 bases lining up with TRBD1. The length of the CDR3 is 15 residues. Germline lookup yields CDR1 SGHDN and CDR2 FVKESK. Trimming at V came to 0 bases and at J to 4 bases, leaving 5 bases not matched to a gene. For the CDR3, the DNA is TGTGCCAGCAGCCAAGACCCAGGGGGAATCTATGGCTACACCTTC. Translation gives CASSQDPGGIYGYTF.

The chain has TRBV30 and TRBJ2-1, with unresolved D. The CDR3 has 14 amino acids. V lost 4 bases and J lost 1, with 11 bases in between. The germline gives CDR1 GTSNPN, CDR2 SVGIG (reference sequence). In DNA, the CDR3 is TGTGCCTGGACATCTGAGTCTTCCTACAATGAGCAGTTCTTC. Encoded protein: CAWTSESSYNEQFF.

This chain connects TRBV7-2 to TRBJ2-5; D is ambiguous. Germline CDR1 SGHTA, CDR2 FQGNSA. There are 12 residues in the CDR3. Trimming removed 5 bases at V and 4 bases at J, with 8 bases between. Here the CDR3 DNA reads TGTGCCAGCAGCCCAGGAAGAGAGACCCAGTACTTC. This sequence encodes CASSPGRETQYF.

This clone came up once. The chain links TRBV28 to TRBJ2-7, with D perhaps TRBD1 (6 bases). Germline CDR1 reads MDHEN; CDR2 reads SYDVKM. Trimming stripped 5 bases from V and 3 bases from J, with 17 bases between. The CDR3 length is 15 residues. CDR3 protein: CASSGTIGGFYEQYF. The CDR3 nucleotides are TGTGCCAGCAGTGGGACAATAGGGGGTTTCTACGAGCAGTACTTC.

The rearrangement uses TRBV7-8 and TRBJ1-3; the D is unclear. CDR3 length equals 14 residues. Germline V gene data show CDR1 as SGHVS and CDR2 as FQNEAQ. Trimming shortened V by 0 bases and J by 0 bases, and 3 bases separated the two germline ends. For the CDR3, the DNA is TGTGCCAGCAGCTTAGCTCGCTCTGGAAACACCATATATTTT. It specifies CASSLARSGNTIYF.

This chain uses TRBV10-3 with TRBJ2-3; D call uncertain. CDR3 length: 14 amino acids. V was shortened by 4 bases and J by 1 base, with 9 bases between the two germline ends. Germline V gene data show CDR1 as ENHRY and CDR2 as SYGVKD. The CDR3 protein is CAISVGTRTDTQYF. The CDR3 DNA reads as TGTGCCATCAGTGTGGGCACTCGCACAGATACGCAGTATTTT.

The gene calls are TRBV30 and TRBJ2-7; 7 bases fit TRBD1. Germline loops: CDR1 GTSNPN, CDR2 SVGIG (reference sequence). J gave up 6 bases and V 5 bases, and 16 bases lay outside the gene matches. The CDR3 contains 15 residues. DNA for the CDR3: TGTGCCTGGGAAGACAGGGAACGCGCGCTCCGCGAGCAGTACTTC. It codes for CAWEDRERALREQYF.

The rearrangement joins TRBV6-5 to TRBJ1-4, with no clear D. With 0 bases removed from V and 2 bases from J, the gap between germline ends came to 7 bases. The CDR3 loop spans 15 amino acids. The germline V gene encodes CDR1 MNHEY and CDR2 SVGAGI. CDR3 loop: CASSYSRGTNEKLFF. The CDR3 DNA reads as TGTGCCAGCAGTTACTCGAGAGGTACTAATGAAAAACTGTTTTTT.

The chain recombines TRBV19 with TRBJ2-7, with a possible D match to TRBD1 (5 bases). CDR1 and CDR2 from the germline V gene are LNHDA and SQIVND (reference sequence). V was cut by 6 bases and J by 5 bases, with 14 bases left in between. This CDR3 contains 13 residues. DNA for the CDR3: TGTGCCAGTAGGTCGTCCGACAGAAACGAGCAGTACTTC. This translates into CASRSSDRNEQYF.

The chain is built from TRBV29-1 and TRBJ1-1; 10 bases fit TRBD1. V gave up 5 bases and J gave up 7 bases; unmatched junction bases: 13. CDR3 length: 15 residues. Germline-derived CDR1 and CDR2 are SQVTM and ANQGSEA. For the CDR3, the DNA is TGCAGCGTTAAGAAGGCGGGACAGGGGACTGGTGAAGCTTTCTTT. Translating it yields CSVKKAGQGTGEAFF.

This clone was counted only a few times. The rearrangement uses TRBV7-6 and TRBJ1-4, with D unclear. Germline loops: CDR1 SGHVS, CDR2 FNYEAQ. V lost 5 bases and J lost 2, with 12 bases in between. This CDR3 comprises 15 residues. CDR3 in amino acids: CASSEHQATNEKLFF. Written as DNA, the CDR3 is TGTGCCAGCAGCGAACACCAGGCGACTAATGAAAAACTGTTTTTT.

CDR3 bases: TGTGCCAGCAGTTTAGCGGGGGGGTTCCTTGAGCAGTTCTTC. This sequence encodes CASSLAGGFLEQFF. The chain recombines TRBV28 with TRBJ2-1, with 9 bases aligning to TRBD2. CDR1 is MDHEN and CDR2 is SYDVKM in the germline V gene. J was trimmed by 9 bases and V by 2 bases; bases with no gene match: 5. There are 14 residues in the CDR3. The whole variable domain, remainder taken from reference TRBV28 and TRBJ2-1, is DVKVTQSSRYLVKRTGEKVFLECVQDMDHENMFWYRQDPGLGLRLIYFSYDVKMKEKGDIPEGYSVSREKKERFSLILESASTNQTSMYLCASSLAGGFLEQFFGPGTRLTVL.

J is TRBJ2-7 and V is TRBV7-2, with TRBD2 as a possible D gene (5 bases). V was trimmed by 1 base and J by 6 bases, leaving 10 bases between them. This CDR3 has 13 amino acids. Per germline, CDR1 SGHTA and CDR2 FQGNSA. The CDR3 sequence: CASSLGYSGEQYF. In nucleotides, the CDR3 is TGTGCCAGCAGCTTAGGCTACAGCGGCGAGCAGTACTTC. Filled out from reference TRBV7-2 and TRBJ2-7, the complete variable domain reads GAGVSQSPSNKVTEKGKDVELRCDPISGHTALYWYRQSLGQGLEFLIYFQGNSAPDKSGLPSDRFSAERTGGSVSTLTIQRTQQEDSAVYLCASSLGYSGEQYFGPGTRLTVT.

This chain joins TRBV9 and TRBJ2-2, with D possibly matching TRBD1 (6 bases). Per germline, CDR1 SGDLS and CDR2 YYNGEE. The length of the CDR3 is 14 residues. Trimming took 8 bases from V and 3 from J, leaving 14 bases between them. CDR3 sequence (DNA): TGTGCCAGTCAACGGGACACTTACACCGGGGAGCTGTTTTTT. Translation: CASQRDTYTGELFF.